One and the same sample provided the 32 T cell receptor beta chains below, sequenced in a study of Graves' ophthalmopathy and Graves' hyperthyroidism (dated by TCRdb to the late 2010s). The sequencer listed for this sample is Illumina HiSeq 2000. For repertoire sequencing, TCR beta CDR3 regions were amplified from RNA transcripts. The first round was an RT-PCR using HTBI primers with the Qiagen OneStep RT-PCR kit, and this first round was followed by a second-round multiplex PCR, then size selection and purification. TCRdb redid the processing of the public reads, applying fastp at Q25 and MiXCR, and retained in-frame beta chains. Every distinct CDR3 protein forms one entry, paired with its most common genes and DNA. Within this sample are about 1.1 million distinct CDR3 sequences, with 35% to 40% of them counted one time only. The top ten constitute 8.5% to 14% of the sample. Sequencing was performed on peripheral blood or thyroid tissue (not recorded which). All receptors come from an adult man with Graves' hyperthyroidism.

This clonotype was counted only a few times. This chain uses TRBV9 with TRBJ2-3; 9 positions match TRBD2. Unmatched junction bases numbered 7, after V lost 0 bases and J lost 2 bases. Germline V gene data show CDR1 as SGDLS and CDR2 as YYNGEE. This CDR3 is built from 17 residues. The CDR3 DNA reads as TGTGCCAGCAGCGTAGAGGGGCTAGCGGGATCCACAGATACGCAGTATTTT. It encodes CASSVEGLAGSTDTQYF.

This clonotype has ten or more counts. The rearrangement joins TRBV7-2 to TRBJ2-7, with D uncertain. CDR1 SGHTA and CDR2 FQGNSA come from the germline V gene. The CDR3 sequence is 17 residues long. Trimming cost V 0 bases and J 0 bases, with 15 bases left between them. The CDR3 here is CASSLAPVGSSSYEQYF. As DNA, the CDR3 is TGTGCCAGCAGCTTAGCCCCAGTTGGTTCGAGCTCCTACGAGCAGTACTTC.

The chain carries TRBV10-2 and TRBJ1-2; perhaps TRBD1 as D (5 bases). Trimming left V 2 bases short and J 4 bases short, with 17 bases between. CDR3 size: 16 residues. Germline assignment: CDR1 WSHSY and CDR2 SAAADI. The CDR3 nucleotides are TGCGCCAGCAGTGAGGACGGGGGTCGCGCCCTCTATGGCTACACCTTC. Its translation: CASSEDGGRALYGYTF.

V gene TRBV6-6 combines with J gene TRBJ2-2; D possibly corresponds to TRBD2 (5 bases). This CDR3 spans 15 amino acids. Germline V gene sequence: CDR1 MNHNY, CDR2 SVGAGI (reference sequence). V lost 6 bases and J 0 bases, leaving 11 bases between the germline ends. The CDR3 DNA follows: TGTGCCAGCAGAGGTTGGGGAGCGAACACCGGGGAGCTGTTTTTT. Translated, it gives CASRGWGANTGELFF.

V and J are TRBV20-1 and TRBJ2-7; D remains unclear. V dropped 3 bases and J dropped 5 bases, with 11 bases sitting between them. CDR1 and CDR2 (germline): DFQATT, SNEGSKA (reference sequence). This CDR3 has 12 amino acids. This CDR3 reads CSASADDDEQYF. The CDR3 DNA sequence: TGCAGTGCTAGTGCTGACGACGACGAGCAGTACTTC.

To note about this clonotype: A junction end diverges from the germline sequence, so it may reflect a read error. V and J are TRBV25-1 and TRBJ1-2; possibly TRBD1 for D (5 bases). The CDR3 extends over 15 amino acids. Germline V lookup: CDR1 MGHDK, CDR2 SYGVNS. The CDR3 DNA sequence: TGTTCCAGCAGAGCCCGAGCTCAGGGCTCTAACGGCTACACCTTC. As protein: CSSRARAQGSNGYTF.

This clonotype was picked up many times. The chain carries TRBV5-6 and TRBJ2-7, with TRBD2 matching 8 bases. The CDR3 has 15 residues. Losses at the gene ends were 0 bases for V and 4 bases for J; bases not matched to a gene: 6. The V gene's germline CDR1 is SGHDT and CDR2 YYEEEE. The CDR3 region is CASSLVTGGPYEQYF. The CDR3 DNA sequence: TGTGCCAGCAGCTTGGTGACGGGAGGGCCGTACGAGCAGTACTTC. The entire variable domain, with the rest obtained from reference TRBV5-6 and TRBJ2-7, is as follows: DAGVTQSPTHLIKTRGQQVTLRCSPKSGHDTVSWYQQALGQGPQFIFQYYEEEERQRGNFPDRFSGHQFPNYSSELNVNALLLGDSALYLCASSLVTGGPYEQYFGPGTRLTVT.

Only one count was recorded for this clonotype. A read error is likely, as this CDR3 ends without the conserved phenylalanine or tryptophan. The chain carries TRBV20-1 and TRBJ1-2; 7 bases fit TRBD1. The germline V gene has CDR1 DFQATT and CDR2 SNEGSKA (reference sequence). V trimming: 6 bases; J trimming: 4 bases; junction bases outside the gene matches: 5. CDR3 length: 12 residues. The CDR3 is CSADRVGYGYTL. The CDR3 nucleotides are TGCAGTGCAGACAGGGTCGGCTATGGCTACACCCTC.

The chain links TRBV7-9 to TRBJ1-1; 10 nucleotides agree with TRBD1. The CDR3 has 15 residues. The germline V gene encodes CDR1 SEHNR and CDR2 FQNEAQ (reference sequence). Unmatched junction bases numbered 5, after V lost 1 base and J lost 6 bases. In DNA, the CDR3 is TGTGCCAGCAGCTTAGAGACAGGGGGCTCATCTGAAGCTTTCTTT. This codes for CASSLETGGSSEAFF.

This clonotype was recorded once. The chain joins TRBV7-4 to TRBJ1-6; 10 nucleotides match TRBD1. The CDR3 spans 16 residues. Germline V gene sequence: CDR1 SGHVT, CDR2 SQSDAQ. Trimming at V came to 5 bases and at J to 5 bases, leaving 6 bases not matched to a gene. CDR3 amino acids: CASSRAGTGDNSPLHF. CDR3 nucleotides: TGTGCCAGCAGCCGCGCCGGGACAGGGGATAATTCACCCCTCCACTTT.

J is TRBJ2-2 and V is TRBV29-1, with 10 bases that match TRBD2. The CDR3 has 15 amino acids. The germline CDR1 and CDR2 sequences are SQVTM and ANQGSEA. Losses at the gene ends were 1 base for V and 5 bases for J; bases not matched to a gene: 4. The chain's CDR3 is CSVEANSGGTGELFF. The CDR3 DNA reads as TGCAGCGTTGAAGCTAATAGCGGGGGGACCGGGGAGCTGTTTTTT.

This clonotype was detected only a few times. The CDR3 coding sequence is TGTGCCAGCAGCTCCCCCAAAGAGACCCAGTACTTC. The encoded protein is CASSSPKETQYF. V gene TRBV11-2 combines with J gene TRBJ2-5; D not resolved. There are 12 residues in the CDR3. CDR1 SGHAT and CDR2 FQNNGV come from the germline V gene. V lost 4 bases to trimming and J lost 3 bases, with 6 bases between them.

This clonotype was detected only a few times. The rearrangement uses TRBV11-3 and TRBJ2-5; TRBD2 agrees at 9 bases. CDR1 is SGHNT and CDR2 is YENEEA in the germline V gene. There are 17 residues in the CDR3. V lost 2 bases, J lost 2 bases, and 9 bases stayed unmatched. CDR3 nucleotide sequence: TGTGCCAGCAGCTTATTGTCCGGGCTAGCGGGGCAAGAGACCCAGTACTTC. This gives the protein CASSLLSGLAGQETQYF.

In this sample, this clonotype turned up many times. The chain joins TRBV29-1 to TRBJ1-1, with a possible D match to TRBD1 (6 bases). Germline-derived CDR1 and CDR2 are SQVTM and ANQGSEA. V lost 4 bases to trimming and J lost 0 bases, with 12 bases between them. This CDR3 region has 14 residues. This CDR3 is CSVVPGEVNTEAFF. The CDR3 nucleotides are TGCAGCGTTGTCCCAGGGGAAGTGAACACTGAAGCTTTCTTT.

The sample holds a few counts of this clonotype. CDR3 loop: CSAPDIGRDSYEQYF. CDR3 sequence (DNA): TGCAGTGCTCCCGACATTGGGAGGGACTCCTACGAGCAGTACTTC. V is TRBV20-1 and J is TRBJ2-7; TRBD2 matches 7 bases. After removal of 5 bases from V and 0 bases from J, the junction contained 10 bases not matched to a gene. CDR1 is DFQATT, CDR2 SNEGSKA, per germline (reference sequence). The length of the CDR3 is 15 residues.

V usage is TRBV25-1 and J usage is TRBJ1-2, with a tentative D call TRBD1 (5 bases). V was cut by 4 bases and J by 2 bases, with 17 bases left in between. The germline V gene has CDR1 MGHDK and CDR2 SYGVNS. The CDR3 is 16 amino acids. The CDR3: CASSATNRDGNYGYTF. CDR3 in DNA: TGTGCCAGCAGTGCTACAAACCGGGACGGGAACTATGGCTACACCTTC.

V usage is TRBV25-1 and J usage is TRBJ2-5; TRBD2 matches 9 bases. The CDR3 length is 16 residues. V shed 6 bases, J shed 5 bases, and the junction held 13 bases outside the gene matches. Germline values: CDR1 MGHDK, CDR2 SYGVNS. The CDR3 sequence is CASRRVAGAGEETQYF. CDR3 sequence (DNA): TGTGCCAGCAGGAGGGTAGCGGGAGCGGGGGAGGAGACCCAGTACTTC. The entire variable domain, with the rest obtained from reference TRBV25-1 and TRBJ2-5, is as follows: EADIYQTPRYLVIGTGKKITLECSQTMGHDKMYWYQQDPGMELHLIHYSYGVNSTEKGDLSSESTVSRIRTEHFPLTLESARPSHTSQYLCASRRVAGAGEETQYFGPGTRLLVL.

The gene calls are TRBV11-3 and TRBJ1-5; the D gene is possibly TRBD1 (6 bases). V lost 6 bases and J 7 bases, leaving 16 bases between the germline ends. This CDR3 spans 14 amino acids. CDR1 SGHNT and CDR2 YENEEA come from the germline V gene. CDR3: CASSLQGWSQPQHF. CDR3 DNA sequence: TGTGCCAGCAGTTTACAGGGCTGGTCACAGCCCCAGCATTTT.

The chain recombines TRBV11-2 with TRBJ2-6; 9 bases agree with TRBD2. Looked up from germline, CDR1 is SGHAT and CDR2 is FQNNGV. Trimming removed 7 bases from V and 3 bases from J; junction bases left unmatched: 7. The CDR3 extends over 16 amino acids. The DNA of the CDR3 is TGTGCCAGCATGAAGCGGGGGGATAATGGGGCCAACGTCCTGACTTTC. Its translation: CASMKRGDNGANVLTF.

This clonotype was counted between two and nine times. The CDR3 DNA reads TGTGCCAGCATGGGGGGGCCCCTGAAAGCTTTCTTT. Amino acid sequence: CASMGGPLKAFF. The chain couples TRBV12-3 or TRBV12-4 to TRBJ1-1; the D gene is possibly TRBD1 (6 bases). The CDR3 has 12 residues. Trimming stripped 7 bases from V and 9 bases from J, with 15 bases between.

Comment on this clonotype: A much larger clone lies one base from this, so it may be a read error. The CDR3 reads CASSNPKVGSYEQYF. CDR3 nucleotide sequence: TGTGCCAGCAGCAACCCTAAGGTGGGCTCCTACGAGCAGTACTTC. The J gene is TRBJ2-7, the V gene TRBV7-3; D unresolved. This CDR3 region has 15 residues. Between the trimmed V and J ends, which lost 5 bases and 0 bases, there was a span of 14 bases. Looked up from germline, CDR1 is SGHTA and CDR2 is FQGTGA. Together with reference TRBV7-3 and TRBJ2-7, the CDR3 gives the full variable domain: GAGVSQTPSNKVTEKGKYVELRCDPISGHTALYWYRQSLGQGPEFLIYFQGTGAADDSGLPNDRFFAVRPEGSVSTLKIQRTERGDSAVYLCASSNPKVGSYEQYFGPGTRLTVT.

This clonotype was recorded many times. The CDR3 nucleotides read TGCAGCGTTGGGGGGGGGTATGGCTACACCTTC. Residues: CSVGGGYGYTF. V is TRBV29-1 and J is TRBJ1-2; TRBD1 might be the D (5 bases). Trimming took 4 bases from V and 5 from J, leaving 8 bases between them. CDR1 and CDR2 (germline): SQVTM, ANQGSEA. The CDR3 is 11 amino acids.

As to this clonotype: Since no conserved phenylalanine or tryptophan closes the CDR3, a read error is the likely cause. No DNA is shown, since the ends of the CDR3 on it are uncertain; the CDR3 is the one TCRdb lists. The V call is TRBV7-9, the J call TRBJ2-5; the DNA was not used to check the table's D call, TRBD1. Ends included, the CDR3 has 11 residues. In germline, CDR1 is SEHNR, CDR2 FQNEAQ (reference sequence). CDR3 amino acids: CASSQARGPNT.

This chain links TRBV10-3 with TRBJ2-7, with no clear D. V was cut by 4 bases and J by 3 bases, with 13 bases left in between. The CDR3 has 14 amino acids. Looked up from germline, CDR1 is ENHRY and CDR2 is SYGVKD. This chain's CDR3 is CAISVAAPGYEQYF. The CDR3 DNA reads TGTGCCATCAGTGTGGCGGCCCCGGGCTACGAGCAGTACTTC.

V and J are TRBV20-1 and TRBJ1-2; 8 bases map to TRBD1. This CDR3 comprises 13 residues. The V gene's germline CDR1 is DFQATT and CDR2 SNEGSKA (reference sequence). With 2 bases clipped from V and 7 bases from J, the junction kept 6 bases outside the gene matches. The CDR3 bases are TGCAGTGCTAGACTAGACAGGGGACGTGGCTACACCTTC. It is translated as CSARLDRGRGYTF.

This clonotype was seen a few times. This chain links TRBV7-8 with TRBJ2-7, with 10 bases fitting TRBD1. The CDR3 is 17 amino acids. Germline V CDR1 and CDR2: SGHVS, FQNEAQ. V shed 4 bases, J shed 3 bases, and the junction held 12 bases outside the gene matches. The CDR3 region is CASSSHGIDRGLYEQYF. CDR3 nucleotides: TGTGCCAGCAGCTCACACGGTATAGACAGGGGGCTCTACGAGCAGTACTTC.

In this sample, this clonotype turned up a few times. The V gene is TRBV25-1, the J gene TRBJ2-2; D gene unclear. Germline V gene data show CDR1 as MGHDK and CDR2 as SYGVNS. The CDR3 has 14 residues. Trimming took 8 bases from V and 1 from J, leaving 11 bases between them. CDR3 in amino acids: CASSVDWNTGELFF. The CDR3 DNA reads as TGTGCCAGCTCGGTCGACTGGAACACCGGGGAGCTGTTTTTT.

The CDR3 DNA sequence: TGTGCCAGCAGTTTTTCTCTTCTGGGTACCTACGAGCAGTACTTC. The encoded protein is CASSFSLLGTYEQYF. The rearrangement links TRBV28 to TRBJ2-7; D gene unclear. V lost 3 bases and J lost 2, with 14 bases in between. Germline V gene data show CDR1 as MDHEN and CDR2 as SYDVKM. The CDR3 totals 15 residues.

This clonotype was observed at least ten times. The chain couples TRBV7-8 to TRBJ2-7; D is perhaps TRBD2 (5 bases). The V end was cut by 4 bases, the J end by 0 bases, with 10 bases between. CDR3 length equals 14 residues. Germline assignment: CDR1 SGHVS and CDR2 FQNEAQ. The CDR3 spells CASSSPRGSYEQYF. In DNA, the CDR3 is TGTGCCAGCAGCTCCCCCCGGGGCTCCTACGAGCAGTACTTC.

This clonotype was detected only a few times. This may stem from a read error, because a much larger clone lies one nucleotide away. The rearrangement uses TRBV7-2 and TRBJ1-1; 9 positions match TRBD1. The CDR3 consists of 15 residues. V lost 3 bases and J lost 6; bases outside the gene matches: 8. Germline CDR1 reads SGHTA; CDR2 reads FQGNSA. The CDR3 sequence: CASSLRSTGGAEAFF. Here the CDR3 DNA reads TGTGCCAGCAGCTTGCGGTCGACAGGGGGGGCTGAAGCTTTCTTT. Together with reference TRBV7-2 and TRBJ1-1, the CDR3 gives the full variable domain: GAGVSQSPSNKVTEKGKDVELRCDPISGHTALYWYRQSLGQGLEFLIYFQGNSAPDKSGLPSDRFSAERTGGSVSTLTIQRTQQEDSAVYLCASSLRSTGGAEAFFGQGTRLTVV.

This clonotype has a count of ten or more. The V call is TRBV2, the J call TRBJ2-2, with TRBD1 as a possible D gene (6 bases). V lost 8 bases, J lost 0 bases, and 10 bases lay in between. Germline V gives CDR1 SNHLY, CDR2 FYNNEI. This CDR3 is built from 14 residues. The CDR3 bases are TGTGCCAGCCGGGACACTACGAACACCGGGGAGCTGTTTTTT. Protein: CASRDTTNTGELFF.

This rearrangement joins TRBV10-3 to TRBJ2-6; 10 bases align to TRBD1. V dropped 6 bases and J dropped 0; count of bases not matched to a gene: 8. The germline gives CDR1 ENHRY, CDR2 SYGVKD. The CDR3 has 18 amino acids. In DNA, the CDR3 is TGTGCCATCAGCAATCGGGACAGGGGTGTCTCTGGGGCCAACGTCCTGACTTTC. Translated: CAISNRDRGVSGANVLTF.